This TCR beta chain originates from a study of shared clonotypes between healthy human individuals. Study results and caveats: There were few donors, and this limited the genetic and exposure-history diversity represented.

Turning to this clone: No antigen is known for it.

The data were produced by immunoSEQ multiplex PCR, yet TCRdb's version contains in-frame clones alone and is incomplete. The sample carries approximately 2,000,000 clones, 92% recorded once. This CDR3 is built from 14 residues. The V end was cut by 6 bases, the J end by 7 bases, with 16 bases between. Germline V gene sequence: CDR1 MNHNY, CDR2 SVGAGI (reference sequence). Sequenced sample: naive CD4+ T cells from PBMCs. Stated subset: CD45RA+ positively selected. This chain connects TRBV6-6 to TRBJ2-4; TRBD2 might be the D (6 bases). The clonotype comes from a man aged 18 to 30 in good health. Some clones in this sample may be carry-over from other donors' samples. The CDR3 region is CASRSGPPQNIQYF. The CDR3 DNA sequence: TGTGCCAGCAGAAGCGGGCCCCCCCAGAACATTCAGTACTTC.